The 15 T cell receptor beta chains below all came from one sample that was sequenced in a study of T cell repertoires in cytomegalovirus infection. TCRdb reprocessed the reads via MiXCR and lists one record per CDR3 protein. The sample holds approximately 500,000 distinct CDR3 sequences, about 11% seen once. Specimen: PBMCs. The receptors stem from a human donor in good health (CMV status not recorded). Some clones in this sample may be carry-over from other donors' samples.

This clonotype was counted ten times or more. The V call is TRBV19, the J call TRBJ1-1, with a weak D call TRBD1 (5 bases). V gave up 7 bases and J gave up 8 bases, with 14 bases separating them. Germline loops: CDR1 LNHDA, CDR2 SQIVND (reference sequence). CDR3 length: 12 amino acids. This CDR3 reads CASIEGRKEAFF. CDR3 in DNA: TGTGCCAGTATAGAGGGGAGAAAAGAAGCTTTCTTT.

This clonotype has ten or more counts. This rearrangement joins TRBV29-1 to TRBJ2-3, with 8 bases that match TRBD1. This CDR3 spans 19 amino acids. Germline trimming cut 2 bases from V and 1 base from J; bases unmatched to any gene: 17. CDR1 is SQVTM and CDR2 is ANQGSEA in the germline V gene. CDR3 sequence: CSVEKEGTGGFWGTDTQYF. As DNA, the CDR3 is TGCAGCGTTGAAAAGGAGGGGACAGGCGGGTTCTGGGGCACAGATACGCAGTATTTT.

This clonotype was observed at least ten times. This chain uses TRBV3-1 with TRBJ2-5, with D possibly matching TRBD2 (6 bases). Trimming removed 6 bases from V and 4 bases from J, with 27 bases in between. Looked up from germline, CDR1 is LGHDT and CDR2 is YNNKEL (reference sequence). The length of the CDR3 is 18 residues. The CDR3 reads CASSPWRELIRLGETQYF. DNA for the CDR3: TGTGCCAGCAGTCCCTGGAGGGAACTAATTCGTCTGGGAGAGACCCAGTACTTC.

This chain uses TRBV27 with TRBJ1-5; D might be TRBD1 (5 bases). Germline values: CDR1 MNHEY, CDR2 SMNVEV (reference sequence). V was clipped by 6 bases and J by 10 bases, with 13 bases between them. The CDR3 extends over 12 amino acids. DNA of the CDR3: TGTGCCAGCAGCTCCGAAGGACATCCCCAGCATTTT. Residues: CASSSEGHPQHF.

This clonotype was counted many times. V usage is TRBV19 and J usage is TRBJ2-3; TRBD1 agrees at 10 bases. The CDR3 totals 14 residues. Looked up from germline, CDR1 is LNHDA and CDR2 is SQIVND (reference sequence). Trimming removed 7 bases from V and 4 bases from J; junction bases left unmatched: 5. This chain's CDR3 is CASKEGQGADTQYF. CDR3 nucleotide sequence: TGTGCCAGTAAAGAAGGACAGGGGGCAGATACGCAGTATTTT.

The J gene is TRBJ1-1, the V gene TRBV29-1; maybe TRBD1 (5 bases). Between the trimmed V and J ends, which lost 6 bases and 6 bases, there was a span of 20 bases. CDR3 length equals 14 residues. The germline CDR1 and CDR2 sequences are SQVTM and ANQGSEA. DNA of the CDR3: TGCAGCGTCGGGGGGGGGACCTTAAGCGCTGAAGCTTTCTTT. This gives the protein CSVGGGTLSAEAFF. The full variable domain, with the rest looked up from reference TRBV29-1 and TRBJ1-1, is SAVISQKPSRDICQRGTSLTIQCQVDSQVTMMFWYRQQPGQSLTLIATANQGSEATYESGFVIDKFPISRPNLTFSTLTVSNMSPEDSSIYLCSVGGGTLSAEAFFGQGTRLTVV.

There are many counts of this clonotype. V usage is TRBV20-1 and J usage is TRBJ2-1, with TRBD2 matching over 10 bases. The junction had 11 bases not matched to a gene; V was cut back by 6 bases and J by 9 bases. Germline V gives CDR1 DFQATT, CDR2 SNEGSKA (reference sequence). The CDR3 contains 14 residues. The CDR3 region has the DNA TGCAGTGCCTCTAGCGGGAGTTCGGTACGTGAGCAGTTCTTC. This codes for CSASSGSSVREQFF.

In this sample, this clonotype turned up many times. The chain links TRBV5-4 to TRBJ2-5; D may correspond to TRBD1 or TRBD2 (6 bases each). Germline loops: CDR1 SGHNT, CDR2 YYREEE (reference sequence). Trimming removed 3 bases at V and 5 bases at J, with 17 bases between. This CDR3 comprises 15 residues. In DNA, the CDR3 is TGTGCCAGCAGCTCCCTTCGGGGGACAAAGGAGACCCAGTACTTC. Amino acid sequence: CASSSLRGTKETQYF.

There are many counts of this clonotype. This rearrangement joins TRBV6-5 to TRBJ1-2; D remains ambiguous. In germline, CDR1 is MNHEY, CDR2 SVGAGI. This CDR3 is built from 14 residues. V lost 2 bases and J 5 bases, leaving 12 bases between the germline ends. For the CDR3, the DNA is TGTGCCAGCAGTTACCCTGACGGGAGGTATGGCTACACCTTC. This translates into CASSYPDGRYGYTF.

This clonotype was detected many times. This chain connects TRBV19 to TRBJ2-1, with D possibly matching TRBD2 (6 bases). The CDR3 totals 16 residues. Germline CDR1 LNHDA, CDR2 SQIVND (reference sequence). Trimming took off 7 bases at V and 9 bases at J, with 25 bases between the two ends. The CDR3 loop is CASTEGGIRSNIEQFF. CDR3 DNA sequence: TGTGCCAGTACGGAGGGTGGCATCCGTAGTAATATTGAGCAGTTCTTC.

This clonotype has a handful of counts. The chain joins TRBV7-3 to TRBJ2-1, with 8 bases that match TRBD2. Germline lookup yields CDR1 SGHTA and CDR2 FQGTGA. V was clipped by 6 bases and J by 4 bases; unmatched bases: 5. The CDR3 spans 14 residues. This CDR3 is CASSNSGRYNEQFF. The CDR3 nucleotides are TGTGCCAGCAGTAACAGCGGGAGATACAATGAGCAGTTCTTC.

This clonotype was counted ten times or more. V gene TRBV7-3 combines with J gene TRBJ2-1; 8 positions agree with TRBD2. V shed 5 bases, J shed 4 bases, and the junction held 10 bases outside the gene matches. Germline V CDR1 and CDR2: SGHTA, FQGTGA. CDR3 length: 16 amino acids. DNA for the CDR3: TGTGCCAGCAGCCCCTCCGCGGGAGGCCTATACAATGAGCAGTTCTTC. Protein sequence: CASSPSAGGLYNEQFF.

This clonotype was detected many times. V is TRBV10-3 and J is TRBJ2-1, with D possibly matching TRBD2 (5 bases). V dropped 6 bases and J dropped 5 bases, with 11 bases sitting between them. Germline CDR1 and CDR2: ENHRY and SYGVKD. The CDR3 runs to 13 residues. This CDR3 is CAISPAGDNEQFF. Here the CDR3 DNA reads TGTGCCATCAGCCCCGCCGGGGACAATGAGCAGTTCTTC.

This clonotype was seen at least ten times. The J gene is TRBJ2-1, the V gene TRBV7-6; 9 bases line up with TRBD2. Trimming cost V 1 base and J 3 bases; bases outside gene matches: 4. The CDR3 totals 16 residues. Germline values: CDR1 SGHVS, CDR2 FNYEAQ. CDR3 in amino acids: CASSLGGGRGYNEQFF. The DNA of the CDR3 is TGTGCCAGCAGCTTAGGGGGCGGGAGGGGCTACAATGAGCAGTTCTTC.

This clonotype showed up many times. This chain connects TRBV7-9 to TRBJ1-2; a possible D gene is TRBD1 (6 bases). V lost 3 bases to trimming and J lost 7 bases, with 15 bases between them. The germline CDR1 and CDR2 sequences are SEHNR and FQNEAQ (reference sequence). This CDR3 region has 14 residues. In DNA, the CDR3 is TGTGCCAGCAGCTTGTCGCCGGGGGCGCCTGGCTACACCTTC. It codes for CASSLSPGAPGYTF.